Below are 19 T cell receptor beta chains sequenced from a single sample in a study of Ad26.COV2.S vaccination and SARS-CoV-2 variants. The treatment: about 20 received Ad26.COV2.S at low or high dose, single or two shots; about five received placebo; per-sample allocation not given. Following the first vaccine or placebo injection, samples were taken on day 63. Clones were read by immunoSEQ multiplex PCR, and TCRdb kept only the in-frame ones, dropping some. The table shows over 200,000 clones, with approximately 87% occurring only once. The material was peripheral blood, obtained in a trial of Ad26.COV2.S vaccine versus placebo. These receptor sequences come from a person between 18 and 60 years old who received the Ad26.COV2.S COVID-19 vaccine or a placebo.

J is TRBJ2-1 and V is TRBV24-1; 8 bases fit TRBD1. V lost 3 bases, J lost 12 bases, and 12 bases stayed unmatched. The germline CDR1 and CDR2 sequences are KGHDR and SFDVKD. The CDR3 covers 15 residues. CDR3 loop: CATSDRTGNQFGQFF. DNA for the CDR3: TGTGCCACCAGTGATAGGACAGGGAATCAATTTGGGCAGTTCTTC.

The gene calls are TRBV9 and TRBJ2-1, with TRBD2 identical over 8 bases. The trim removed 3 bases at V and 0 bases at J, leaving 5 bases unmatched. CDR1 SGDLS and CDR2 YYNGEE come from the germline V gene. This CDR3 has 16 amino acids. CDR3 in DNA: TGTGCCAGCAGCGGGCTAGCGGGTAGCTCCTACAATGAGCAGTTCTTC. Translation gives CASSGLAGSSYNEQFF. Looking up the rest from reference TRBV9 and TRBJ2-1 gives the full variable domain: DSGVTQTPKHLITATGQRVTLRCSPRSGDLSVYWYQQSLDQGLQFLIQYYNGEERAKGNILERFSAQQFPDLHSELNLSSLELGDSALYFCASSGLAGSSYNEQFFGPGTRLTVL.

The DNA of the CDR3 is TGTGCCAGTACCCTATTACTAGCGCCAACCTCTGGGGCCAACGTCCTGACTTTC. It encodes CASTLLLAPTSGANVLTF. The rearrangement links TRBV19 to TRBJ2-6, with 7 bases identical to TRBD2. Germline trimming cut 7 bases from V and 0 bases from J; bases unmatched to any gene: 12. This CDR3 contains 18 residues. Looked up from germline, CDR1 is LNHDA and CDR2 is SQIVND (reference sequence).

The DNA for the CDR3 is TGTGCCTGGAGATTCTTCTCAGGAGAGACTGAAGCTTTCTTT. This encodes CAWRFFSGETEAFF. V is TRBV30 and J is TRBJ1-1; no definite D call. The CDR3 has 14 residues. Trimming removed 3 bases from V and 5 bases from J, with 16 bases in between. Germline V gives CDR1 GTSNPN, CDR2 SVGIG (reference sequence).

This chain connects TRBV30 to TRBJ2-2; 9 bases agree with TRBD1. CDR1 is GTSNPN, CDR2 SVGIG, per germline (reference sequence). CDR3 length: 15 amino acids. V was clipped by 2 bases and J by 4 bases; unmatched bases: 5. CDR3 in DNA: TGTGCCTGGAGTTCGGGACAGGGCCTCACCGGGGAGCTGTTTTTT. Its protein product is CAWSSGQGLTGELFF.

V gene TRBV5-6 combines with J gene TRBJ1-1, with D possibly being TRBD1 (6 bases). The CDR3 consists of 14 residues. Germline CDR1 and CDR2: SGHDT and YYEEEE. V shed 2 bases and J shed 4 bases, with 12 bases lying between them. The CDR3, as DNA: TGTGCCAGCAGCTTAGGAAGGGGGGGCACTGAAGCTTTCTTT. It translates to CASSLGRGGTEAFF.

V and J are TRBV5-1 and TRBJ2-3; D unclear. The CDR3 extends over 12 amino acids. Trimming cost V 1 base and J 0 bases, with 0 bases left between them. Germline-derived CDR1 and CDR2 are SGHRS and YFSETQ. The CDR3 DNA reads TGCGCCAGCAGCTTGAGCACAGATACGCAGTATTTT. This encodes CASSLSTDTQYF. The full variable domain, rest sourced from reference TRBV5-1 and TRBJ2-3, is KAGVTQTPRYLIKTRGQQVTLSCSPISGHRSVSWYQQTPGQGLQFLFEYFSETQRNKGNFPGRFSGRQFSNSRSEMNVSTLELGDSALYLCASSLSTDTQYFGPGTRLTVL.

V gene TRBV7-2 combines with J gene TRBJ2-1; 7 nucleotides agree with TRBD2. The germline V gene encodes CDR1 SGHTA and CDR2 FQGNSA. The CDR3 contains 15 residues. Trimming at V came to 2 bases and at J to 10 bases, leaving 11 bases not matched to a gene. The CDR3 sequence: CASSLNAILAVEQFF. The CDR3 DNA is TGTGCCAGCAGCTTAAACGCGATCCTAGCGGTGGAGCAGTTCTTC.

Written as DNA, the CDR3 is TGTGCCAGCCTCCCGGGGGCGAACACCGGGGAGCTGTTTTTT. Translation gives CASLPGANTGELFF. The chain is built from TRBV6-5 and TRBJ2-2; tentative D call: TRBD2 (6 bases). The CDR3 has 14 residues. Germline CDR1 is MNHEY and CDR2 is SVGAGI. With 8 bases removed from V and 0 bases from J, the gap between germline ends came to 10 bases.

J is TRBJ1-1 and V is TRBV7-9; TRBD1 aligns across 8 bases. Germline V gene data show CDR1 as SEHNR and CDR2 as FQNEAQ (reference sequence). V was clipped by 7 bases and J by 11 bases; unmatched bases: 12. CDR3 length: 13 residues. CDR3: CASTREGTGRAFF. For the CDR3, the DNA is TGTGCCAGCACCCGAGAAGGGACAGGACGGGCTTTCTTT.

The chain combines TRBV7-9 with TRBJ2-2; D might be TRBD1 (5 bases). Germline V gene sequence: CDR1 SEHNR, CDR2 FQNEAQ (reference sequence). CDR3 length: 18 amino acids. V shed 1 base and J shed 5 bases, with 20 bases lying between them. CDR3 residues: CASSLVVRALRGTGELFF. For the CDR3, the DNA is TGTGCCAGCAGCTTAGTGGTCAGGGCCCTTCGAGGAACCGGGGAGCTGTTTTTT.

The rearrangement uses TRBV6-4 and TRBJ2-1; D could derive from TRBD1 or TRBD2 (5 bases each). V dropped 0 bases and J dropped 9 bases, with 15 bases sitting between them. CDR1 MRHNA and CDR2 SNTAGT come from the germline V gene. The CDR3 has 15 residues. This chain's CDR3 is CASSDSGTRYGEQFF. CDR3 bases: TGTGCCAGCAGTGACTCGGGGACCCGTTATGGTGAGCAGTTCTTC.

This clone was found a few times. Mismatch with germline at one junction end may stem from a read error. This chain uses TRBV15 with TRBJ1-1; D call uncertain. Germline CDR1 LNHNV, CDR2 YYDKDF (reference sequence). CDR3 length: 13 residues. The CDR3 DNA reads TGTGCCACCAGCGGAGAGGGGAACACTGAAGCTTTCTTT. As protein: CATSGEGNTEAFF.

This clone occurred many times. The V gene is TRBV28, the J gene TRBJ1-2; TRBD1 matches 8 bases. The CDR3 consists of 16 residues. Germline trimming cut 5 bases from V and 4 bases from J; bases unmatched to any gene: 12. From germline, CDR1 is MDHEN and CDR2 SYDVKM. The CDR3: CASSNRQGSVSYGYTF. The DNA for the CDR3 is TGTGCCAGCAGTAACCGACAGGGGTCCGTCAGCTATGGCTACACCTTC.

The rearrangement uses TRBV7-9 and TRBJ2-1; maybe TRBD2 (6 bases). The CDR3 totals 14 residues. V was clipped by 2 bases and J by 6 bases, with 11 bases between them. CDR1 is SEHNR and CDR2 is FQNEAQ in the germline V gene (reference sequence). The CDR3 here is CASSLTTSSNEQFF. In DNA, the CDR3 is TGTGCCAGCAGCTTAACTACTAGCAGCAATGAGCAGTTCTTC.

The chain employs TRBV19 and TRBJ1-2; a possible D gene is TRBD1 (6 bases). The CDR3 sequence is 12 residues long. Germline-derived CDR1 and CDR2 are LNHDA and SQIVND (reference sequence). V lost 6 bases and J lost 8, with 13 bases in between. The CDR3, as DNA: TGTGCCAGTAGCTTCTTGACAGGCGGCTACACCTTC. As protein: CASSFLTGGYTF.

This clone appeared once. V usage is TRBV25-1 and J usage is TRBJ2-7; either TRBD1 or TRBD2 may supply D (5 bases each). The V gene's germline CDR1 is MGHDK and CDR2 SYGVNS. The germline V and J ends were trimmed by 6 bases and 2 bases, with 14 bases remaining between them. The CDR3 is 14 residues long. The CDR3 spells CASSPGHGTYEQYF. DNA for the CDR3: TGTGCCAGCAGCCCGGGGCACGGAACCTACGAGCAGTACTTC.

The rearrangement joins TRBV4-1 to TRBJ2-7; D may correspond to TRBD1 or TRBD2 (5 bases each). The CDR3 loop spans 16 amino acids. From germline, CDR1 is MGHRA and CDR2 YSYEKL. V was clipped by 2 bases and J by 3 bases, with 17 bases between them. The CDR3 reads CASSQPGTRRNYEQYF. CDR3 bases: TGCGCCAGCAGCCAACCCGGGACCAGGAGAAACTACGAGCAGTACTTC.

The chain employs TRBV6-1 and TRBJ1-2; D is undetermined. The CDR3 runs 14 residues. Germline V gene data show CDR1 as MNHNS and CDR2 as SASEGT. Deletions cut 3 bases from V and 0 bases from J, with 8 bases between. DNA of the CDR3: TGTGCCAGCAGTGAGGGTGGATCTAACTATGGCTACACCTTC. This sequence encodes CASSEGGSNYGYTF.